The clone carrying this T cell receptor (beta chain) was detected once. TCRdb keeps only in-frame clones here, not all; method: immunoSEQ multiplex PCR. This sample carries 640,000 or so clones, about 89% of them seen once, and the ten largest clones take just under 0.0095%. This sample was included in a study of shared T cell receptors in the human thymus. Trimming removed 3 bases from V and 0 bases from J, with 12 bases in between. The CDR3 length is 16 residues. CDR1 is MGHRA, CDR2 YSYEKL, per germline. These same data were also listed under a study on human thymus T cells. Per that paper: Thymic repertoires overlap heavily among unrelated individuals, related research has reported.

The clonotype was recovered from a boy less than two years old with a congenital heart defect. V usage is TRBV4-1 and J usage is TRBJ1-5; tentative D call: TRBD1 (5 bases). Sequenced sample: thymocytes. CDR3 coding DNA: TGCGCCAGCAGCCACCTGGGGGAGGATAGCAATCAGCCCCAGCATTTT. Its translation: CASSHLGEDSNQPQHF.